This is a list of T cell receptor beta chains from one sample in a study of cytomegalovirus exposure and HLA in healthy donors. Assay used: immunoSEQ multiplex PCR; TCRdb lists only in-frame clones, some missing. The table lists some 180,000 clones, about 90% of them singletons, with about 0.23% in the top ten. The sample comprised PBMCs. These receptors were taken from a girl in the first two years of life in good health and CMV-seronegative. The CDR3 runs from the conserved cysteine through the conserved F or W. The order of the fields is CDR3 length, V gene, J gene, CDR3 protein.

17	TRBV4-2	TRBJ2-7	CASSQDSGGPFNYEQYF
15	TRBV4-1	TRBJ2-7	CASRRQGDGGYEQYF
13	TRBV6-4	TRBJ2-3	CASSASGSDTQYF
12	TRBV4-3	TRBJ2-3	CASSQEWGAQYF
20	TRBV9	TRBJ2-5	CASSVGTTTRTRSHQETQYF
18	TRBV10-1	TRBJ2-6	CASSEEGGRALGANVLTF
13	TRBV19	TRBJ1-1	CASKPGAGTEAFF
14	TRBV11-2	TRBJ1-6	CASSSLTGGSPLHF
14	TRBV5-1	TRBJ2-7	CASSQTGVNYEQYF
13	TRBV7-3	TRBJ2-7	CASSLTGGYEQYF
16	TRBV6-5	.	CASSYTLGRGRHEQYF
14	TRBV7-2	TRBJ1-1	CASSYGGLNTEAFF